This T cell receptor (beta chain) was sequenced in a study of control samples from healthy donors and cancer patients. Profiled with immunoSEQ multiplex PCR; TCRdb holds only in-frame clones, not every one. The data hold 120,000 to 150,000 clones, with 92% observed a single time. The V gene end was trimmed by 5 bases and the J gene end by 8 bases; junction bases not matched to a gene: 8. This CDR3 has 16 amino acids. Germline-derived CDR1 and CDR2 are MNHEY and SMNVEV (reference sequence). The TCR comes from a man in his thirties or forties in good health. The chain recombines TRBV27 with TRBJ2-1, with TRBD2 matching over 14 bases. What was sequenced was blood. CDR3 in amino acids: CASSPWTSGRFDEQFF. The CDR3 region has the DNA TGTGCCAGCAGTCCGTGGACTAGCGGGAGGTTCGATGAGCAGTTCTTC.